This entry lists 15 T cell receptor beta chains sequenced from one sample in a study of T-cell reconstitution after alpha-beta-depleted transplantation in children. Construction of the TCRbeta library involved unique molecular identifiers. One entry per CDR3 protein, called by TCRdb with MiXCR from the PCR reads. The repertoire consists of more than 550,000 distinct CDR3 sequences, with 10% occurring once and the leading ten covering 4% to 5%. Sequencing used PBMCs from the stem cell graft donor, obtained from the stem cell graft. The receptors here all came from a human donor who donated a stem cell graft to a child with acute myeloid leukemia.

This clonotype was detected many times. Here the CDR3 reads CATSRDPGQLNTEAFF. CDR3 coding DNA: TGTGCCACCAGCAGAGACCCGGGACAGTTGAACACTGAAGCTTTCTTT. This chain uses TRBV15 with TRBJ1-1; the match to TRBD1 covers 7 bases. The V and J ends lost 0 bases and 0 bases, in that order; junction bases with no gene match: 4. Germline CDR1 reads LNHNV; CDR2 reads YYDKDF (reference sequence). The CDR3 length is 16 residues.

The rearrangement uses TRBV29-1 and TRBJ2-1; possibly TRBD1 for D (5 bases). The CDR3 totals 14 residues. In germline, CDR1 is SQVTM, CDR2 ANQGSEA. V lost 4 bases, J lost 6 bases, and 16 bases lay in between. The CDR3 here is CSVGIGNRGNEQFF. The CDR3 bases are TGCAGCGTTGGGATAGGCAATAGGGGCAATGAGCAGTTCTTC.

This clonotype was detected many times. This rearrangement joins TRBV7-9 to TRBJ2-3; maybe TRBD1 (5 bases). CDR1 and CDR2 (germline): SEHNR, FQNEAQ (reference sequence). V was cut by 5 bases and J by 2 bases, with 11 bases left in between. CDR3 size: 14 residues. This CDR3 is CASSPTVPTDTQYF. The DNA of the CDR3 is TGTGCCAGCAGCCCGACAGTTCCCACAGATACGCAGTATTTT.

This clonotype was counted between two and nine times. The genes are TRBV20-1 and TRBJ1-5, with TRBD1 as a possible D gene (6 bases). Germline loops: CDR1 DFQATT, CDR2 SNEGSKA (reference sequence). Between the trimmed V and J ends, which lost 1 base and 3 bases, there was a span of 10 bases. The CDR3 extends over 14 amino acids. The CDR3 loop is CSARGGLYNQPQHF. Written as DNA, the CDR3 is TGCAGTGCTAGAGGGGGGCTTTACAATCAGCCCCAGCATTTT.

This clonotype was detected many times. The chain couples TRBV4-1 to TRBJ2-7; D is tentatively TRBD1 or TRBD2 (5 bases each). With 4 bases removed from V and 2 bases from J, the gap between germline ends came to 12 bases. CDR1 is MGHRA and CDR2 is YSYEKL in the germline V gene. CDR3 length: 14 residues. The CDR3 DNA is TGCGCCAGCAGCCTGGGACCCAGGGCCTACGAGCAGTACTTC. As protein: CASSLGPRAYEQYF.

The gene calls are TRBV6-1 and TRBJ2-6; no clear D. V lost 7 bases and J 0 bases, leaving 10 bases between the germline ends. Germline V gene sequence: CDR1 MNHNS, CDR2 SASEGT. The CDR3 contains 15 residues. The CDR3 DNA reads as TGTGCCAGCACTCCCCTAGTCTCTGGGGCCAACGTCCTGACTTTC. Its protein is CASTPLVSGANVLTF.

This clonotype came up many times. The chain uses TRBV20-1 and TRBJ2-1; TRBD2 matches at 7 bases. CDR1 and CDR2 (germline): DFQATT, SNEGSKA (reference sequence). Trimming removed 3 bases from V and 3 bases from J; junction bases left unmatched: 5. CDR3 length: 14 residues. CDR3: CSARLAASYNEQFF. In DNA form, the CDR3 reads TGCAGTGCTAGGCTAGCGGCGAGCTACAATGAGCAGTTCTTC.

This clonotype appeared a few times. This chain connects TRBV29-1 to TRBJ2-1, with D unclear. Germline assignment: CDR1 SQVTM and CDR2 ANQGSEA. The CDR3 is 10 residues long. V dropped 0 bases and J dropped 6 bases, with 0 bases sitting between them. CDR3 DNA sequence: TGCAGCGTTGAAGACAATGAGCAGTTCTTC. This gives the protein CSVEDNEQFF.

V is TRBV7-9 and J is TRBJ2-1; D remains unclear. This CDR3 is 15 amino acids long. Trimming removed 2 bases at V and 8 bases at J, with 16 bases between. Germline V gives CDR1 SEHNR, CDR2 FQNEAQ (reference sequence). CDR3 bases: TGTGCCAGCAGCTTAACCCCCAGCTTGCCTGATGAGCAGTTCTTC. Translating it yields CASSLTPSLPDEQFF.

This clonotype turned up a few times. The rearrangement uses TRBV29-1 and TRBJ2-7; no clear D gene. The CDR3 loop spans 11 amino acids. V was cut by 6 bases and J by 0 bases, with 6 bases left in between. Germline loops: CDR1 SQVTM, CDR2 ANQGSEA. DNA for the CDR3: TGCAGCGTACGACTCTCCTACGAGCAGTACTTC. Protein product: CSVRLSYEQYF.

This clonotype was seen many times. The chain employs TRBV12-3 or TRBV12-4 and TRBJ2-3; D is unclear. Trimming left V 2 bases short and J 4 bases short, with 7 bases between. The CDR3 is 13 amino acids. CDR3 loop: CASSLSEADTQYF. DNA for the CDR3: TGTGCCAGCAGTTTATCCGAGGCAGATACGCAGTATTTT.

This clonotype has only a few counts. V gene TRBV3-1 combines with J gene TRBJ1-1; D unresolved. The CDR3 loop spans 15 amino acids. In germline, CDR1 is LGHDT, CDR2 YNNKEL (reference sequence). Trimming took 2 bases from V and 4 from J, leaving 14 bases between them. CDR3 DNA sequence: TGTGCCAGCAGCCAATTCCAGGCCCCGGGCACTGAAGCTTTCTTT. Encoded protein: CASSQFQAPGTEAFF.

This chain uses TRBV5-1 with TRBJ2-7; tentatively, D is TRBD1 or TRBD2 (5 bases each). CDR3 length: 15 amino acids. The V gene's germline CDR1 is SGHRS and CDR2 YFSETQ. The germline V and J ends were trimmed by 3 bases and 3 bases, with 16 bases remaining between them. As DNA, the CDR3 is TGCGCCAGCAGCTCATCCTCCGGGACCGGCTACGAGCAGTACTTC. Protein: CASSSSSGTGYEQYF.

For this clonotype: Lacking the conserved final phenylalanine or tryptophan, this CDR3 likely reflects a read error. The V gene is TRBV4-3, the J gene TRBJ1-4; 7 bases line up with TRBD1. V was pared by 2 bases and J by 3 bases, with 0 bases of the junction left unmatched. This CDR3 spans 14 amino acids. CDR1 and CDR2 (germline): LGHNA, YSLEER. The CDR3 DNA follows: TGCGCCAGCAGCCAACAGGGGGCTAATGAAAAACTGTTTTCT. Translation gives CASSQQGANEKLFS.

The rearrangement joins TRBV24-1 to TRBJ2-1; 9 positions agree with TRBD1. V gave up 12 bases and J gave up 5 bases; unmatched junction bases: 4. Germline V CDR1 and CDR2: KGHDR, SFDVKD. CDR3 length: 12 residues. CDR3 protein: CASGTGNNEQFF. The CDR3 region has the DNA TGTGCCTCTGGGACAGGGAACAATGAGCAGTTCTTC.